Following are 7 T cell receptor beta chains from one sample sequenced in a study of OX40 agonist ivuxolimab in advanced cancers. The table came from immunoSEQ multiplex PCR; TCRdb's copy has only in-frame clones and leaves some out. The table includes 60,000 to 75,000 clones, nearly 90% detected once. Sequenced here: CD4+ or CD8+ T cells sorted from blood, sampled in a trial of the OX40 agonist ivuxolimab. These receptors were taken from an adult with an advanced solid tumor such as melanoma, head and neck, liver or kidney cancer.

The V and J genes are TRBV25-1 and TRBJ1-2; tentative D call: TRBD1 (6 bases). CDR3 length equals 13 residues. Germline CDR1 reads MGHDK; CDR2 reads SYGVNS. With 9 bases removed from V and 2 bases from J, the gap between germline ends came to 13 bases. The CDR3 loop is CASSVGHNYGYTF. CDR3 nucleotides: TGTGCCAGTTCAGTGGGACACAACTATGGCTACACCTTC.

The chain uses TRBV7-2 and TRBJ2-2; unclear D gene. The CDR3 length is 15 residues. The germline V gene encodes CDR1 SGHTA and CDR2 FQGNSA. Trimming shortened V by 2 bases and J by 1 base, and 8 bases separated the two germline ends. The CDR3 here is CASSLMRMNTGELFF. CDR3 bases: TGTGCCAGCAGCTTAATGCGGATGAACACCGGGGAGCTGTTTTTT.

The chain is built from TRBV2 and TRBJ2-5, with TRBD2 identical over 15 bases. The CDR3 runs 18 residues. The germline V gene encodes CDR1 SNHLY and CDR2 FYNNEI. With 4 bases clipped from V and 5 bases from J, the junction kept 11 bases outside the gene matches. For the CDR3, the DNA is TGTGCCAGCAGTGTTGGGGGACTAGCGGGAGGATCGGGGGAGACCCAGTACTTC. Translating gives CASSVGGLAGGSGETQYF.

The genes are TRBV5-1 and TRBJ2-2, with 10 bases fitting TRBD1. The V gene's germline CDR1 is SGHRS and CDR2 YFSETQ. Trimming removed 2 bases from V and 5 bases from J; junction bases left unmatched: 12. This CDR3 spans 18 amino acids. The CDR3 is CASSFIAPGQGVTGELFF. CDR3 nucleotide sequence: TGCGCCAGCAGCTTCATCGCCCCAGGACAGGGGGTAACCGGGGAGCTGTTTTTT.

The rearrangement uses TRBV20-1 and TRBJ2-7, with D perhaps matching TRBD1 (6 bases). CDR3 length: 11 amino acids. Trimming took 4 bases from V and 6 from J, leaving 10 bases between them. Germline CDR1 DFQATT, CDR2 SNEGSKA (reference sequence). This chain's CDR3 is CSATGDGEQYF. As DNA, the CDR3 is TGCAGTGCTACAGGGGACGGCGAGCAGTACTTC.

CDR3: CASSQDQLPEQFF. In DNA, the CDR3 is TGTGCCAGCAGCCAAGATCAGCTCCCTGAGCAGTTCTTC. This sequence joins TRBV4-2 and TRBJ2-1; no reliable D call. The V end was cut by 0 bases, the J end by 9 bases, with 9 bases between. This CDR3 is built from 13 residues. From germline, CDR1 is LGHNA and CDR2 YNFKEQ.

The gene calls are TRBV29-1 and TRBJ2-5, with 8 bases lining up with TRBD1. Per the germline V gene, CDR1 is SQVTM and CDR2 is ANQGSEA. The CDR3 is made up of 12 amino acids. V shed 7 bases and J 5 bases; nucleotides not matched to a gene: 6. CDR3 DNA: TGCAGCGCAAGGACAGGGATTGAGACCCAGTACTTC. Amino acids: CSARTGIETQYF.